The entry below gives a single T cell receptor (beta chain) sequence along with its context. Antigen: not known. This sample is drawn from a study of blood T cells in healthy people across ages. General study findings and limits: Researchers report that TCR beta diversity correlated strongly with naive T cell percentage. Across the age range, TCR beta diversity per million T cells fell in a roughly linear way.

Germline CDR1 reads MNHNS; CDR2 reads SASEGT. The V end lost 11 bases, the J end lost 6 bases, and 13 bases lay between the germline ends. The CDR3 covers 12 residues. For the second PCR, which ran for about 7 to 12 cycles, a sample-barcoded 5' primer and a J-beta primer mix were used. MiXCR was run by TCRdb on the 5' RACE reads, yielding one entry per CDR3 protein. The sample yields about 1,800,000 distinct CDR3 sequences, approximately 30% seen once. The sequence was collected from a woman aged 25 to 39 in good health. This rearrangement joins TRBV6-1 to TRBJ1-4; the D is unclear. Sequencing was carried out using blood. CDR3 DNA: TGTGCCGCCGCAGTCCCGGATGAAAAACTGTTTTTT. This sequence encodes CAAAVPDEKLFF.